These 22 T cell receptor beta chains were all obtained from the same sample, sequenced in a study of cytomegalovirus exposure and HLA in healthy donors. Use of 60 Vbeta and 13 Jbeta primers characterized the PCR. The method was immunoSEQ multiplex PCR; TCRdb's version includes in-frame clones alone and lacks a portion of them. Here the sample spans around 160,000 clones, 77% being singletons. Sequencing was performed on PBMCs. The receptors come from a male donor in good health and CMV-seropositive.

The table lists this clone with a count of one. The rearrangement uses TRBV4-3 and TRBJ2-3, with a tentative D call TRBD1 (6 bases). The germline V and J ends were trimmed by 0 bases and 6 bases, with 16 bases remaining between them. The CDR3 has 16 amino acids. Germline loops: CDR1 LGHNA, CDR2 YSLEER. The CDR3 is CASSQESDRRMDTQYF. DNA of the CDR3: TGCGCCAGCAGCCAAGAGTCAGACAGGCGCATGGATACGCAGTATTTT.

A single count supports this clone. The CDR3 reads CASSDRTGASSYEQYF. DNA of the CDR3: TGTGCCAGCAGTGACCGGACAGGGGCCAGCTCCTACGAGCAGTACTTC. The chain has TRBV2 and TRBJ2-7; 9 nucleotides line up with TRBD1. The trim removed 3 bases at V and 0 bases at J, leaving 6 bases unmatched. Germline V CDR1 and CDR2: SNHLY, FYNNEI. CDR3 size: 16 residues.

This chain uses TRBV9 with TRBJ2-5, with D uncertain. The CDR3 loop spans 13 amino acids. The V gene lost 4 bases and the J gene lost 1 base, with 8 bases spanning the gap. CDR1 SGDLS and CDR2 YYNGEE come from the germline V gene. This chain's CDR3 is CASSYGSQETQYF. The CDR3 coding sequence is TGTGCCAGCAGCTATGGCAGCCAAGAGACCCAGTACTTC.

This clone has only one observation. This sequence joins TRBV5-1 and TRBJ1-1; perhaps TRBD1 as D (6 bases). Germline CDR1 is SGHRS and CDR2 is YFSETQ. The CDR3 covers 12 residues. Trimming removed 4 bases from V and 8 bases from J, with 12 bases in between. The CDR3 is CASSTGGREAFF. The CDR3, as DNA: TGCGCCAGCAGCACGGGGGGCAGGGAAGCTTTCTTT.

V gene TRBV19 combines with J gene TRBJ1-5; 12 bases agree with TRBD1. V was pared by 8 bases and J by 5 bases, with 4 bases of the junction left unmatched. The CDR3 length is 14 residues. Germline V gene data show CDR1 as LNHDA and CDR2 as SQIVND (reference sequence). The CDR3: CASSGTGGYQPQHF. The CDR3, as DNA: TGTGCCAGTTCCGGGACAGGGGGCTATCAGCCCCAGCATTTT.

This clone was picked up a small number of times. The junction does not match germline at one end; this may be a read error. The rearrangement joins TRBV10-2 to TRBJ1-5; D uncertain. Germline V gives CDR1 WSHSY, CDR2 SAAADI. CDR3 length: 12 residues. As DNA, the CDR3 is TGCACCAGCCAGGATTGGGATCAGCCCCAGCATTTT. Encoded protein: CTSQDWDQPQHF.

CDR3 in DNA: TGCAGCGTAGAACAGGGGAGCACTGAAGCTTTCTTT. Protein sequence: CSVEQGSTEAFF. The chain employs TRBV29-1 and TRBJ1-1; 7 bases are a match to TRBD1. Germline CDR1 SQVTM, CDR2 ANQGSEA. CDR3 length: 12 amino acids. Losses at the gene ends were 6 bases for V and 4 bases for J; bases not matched to a gene: 5.

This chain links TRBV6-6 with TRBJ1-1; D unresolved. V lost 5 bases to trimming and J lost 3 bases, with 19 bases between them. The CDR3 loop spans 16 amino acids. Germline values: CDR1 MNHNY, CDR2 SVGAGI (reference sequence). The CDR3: CASSTPTKGGDTEAFF. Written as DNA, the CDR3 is TGTGCCAGCAGTACACCCACGAAGGGCGGGGACACTGAAGCTTTCTTT.

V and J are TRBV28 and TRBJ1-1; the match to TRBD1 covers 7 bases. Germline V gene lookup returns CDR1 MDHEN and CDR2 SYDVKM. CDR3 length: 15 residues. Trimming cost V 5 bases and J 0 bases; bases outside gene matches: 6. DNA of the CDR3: TGTGCCAGCAGTCCTCGGGGGACAGTGAACACTGAAGCTTTCTTT. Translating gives CASSPRGTVNTEAFF.

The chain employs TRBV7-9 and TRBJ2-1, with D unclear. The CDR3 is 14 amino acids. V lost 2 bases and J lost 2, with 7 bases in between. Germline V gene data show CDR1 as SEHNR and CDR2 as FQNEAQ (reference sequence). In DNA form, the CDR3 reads TGTGCCAGCAGCTTAACAATAACCTACAATGAGCAGTTCTTC. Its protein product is CASSLTITYNEQFF.

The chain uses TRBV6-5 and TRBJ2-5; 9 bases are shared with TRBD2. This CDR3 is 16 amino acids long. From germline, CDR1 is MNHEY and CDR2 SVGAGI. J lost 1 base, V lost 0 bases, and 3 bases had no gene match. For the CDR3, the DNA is TGTGCCAGCAGTTACTCTCTAGCGGGGACCCAAGAGACCCAGTACTTC. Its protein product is CASSYSLAGTQETQYF.

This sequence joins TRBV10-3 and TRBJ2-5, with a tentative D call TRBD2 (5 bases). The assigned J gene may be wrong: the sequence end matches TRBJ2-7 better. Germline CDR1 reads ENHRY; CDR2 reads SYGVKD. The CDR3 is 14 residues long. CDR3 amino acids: CAISEPGNSYEQYF. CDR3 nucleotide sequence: TGTGCCATCAGTGAGCCGGGGAACTCCTACGAGCAGTACTTC.

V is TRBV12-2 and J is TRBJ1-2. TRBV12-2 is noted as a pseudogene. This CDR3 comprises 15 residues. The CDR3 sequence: CASRLAGRGGNGYTF. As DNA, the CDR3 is TGTGCAAGTCGCTTAGCGGGGCGGGGAGGGAATGGCTACACCTTC.

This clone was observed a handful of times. The CDR3 spells CASSLATGRHTEAFF. The DNA for the CDR3 is TGTGCCAGCAGCTTGGCCACAGGGCGGCACACTGAAGCTTTCTTT. The V and J genes are TRBV5-6 and TRBJ1-1; tentatively, D is TRBD1 (6 bases). The CDR3 consists of 15 residues. Germline CDR1 reads SGHDT; CDR2 reads YYEEEE. Trimming pared 0 bases from V and 3 bases from J, leaving 12 bases between.

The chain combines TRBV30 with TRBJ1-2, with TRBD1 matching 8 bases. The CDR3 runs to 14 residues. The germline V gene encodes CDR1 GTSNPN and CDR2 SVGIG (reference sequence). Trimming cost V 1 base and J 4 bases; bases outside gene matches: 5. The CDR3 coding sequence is TGTGCCTGGAGTGCCGACAGGGGACGCTATGGCTACACCTTC. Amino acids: CAWSADRGRYGYTF.

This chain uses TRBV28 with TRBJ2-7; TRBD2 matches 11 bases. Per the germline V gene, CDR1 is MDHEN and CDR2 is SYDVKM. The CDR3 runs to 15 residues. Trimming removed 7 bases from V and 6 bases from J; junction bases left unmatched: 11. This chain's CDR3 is CASILAGGRLGEQYF. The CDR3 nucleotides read TGTGCCAGCATCCTAGCGGGGGGTAGGCTCGGCGAGCAGTACTTC.

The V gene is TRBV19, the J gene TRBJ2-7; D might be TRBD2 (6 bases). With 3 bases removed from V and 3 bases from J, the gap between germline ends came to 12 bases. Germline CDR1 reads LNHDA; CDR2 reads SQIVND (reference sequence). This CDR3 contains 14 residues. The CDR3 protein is CASSMGGGNYEQYF. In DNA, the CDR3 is TGTGCCAGTAGTATGGGTGGAGGGAACTACGAGCAGTACTTC.

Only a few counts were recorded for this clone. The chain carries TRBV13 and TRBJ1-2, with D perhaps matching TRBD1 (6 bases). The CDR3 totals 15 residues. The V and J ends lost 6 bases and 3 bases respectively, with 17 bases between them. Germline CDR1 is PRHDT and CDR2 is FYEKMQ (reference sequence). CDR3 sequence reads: CASSFSNRDHYGYTF. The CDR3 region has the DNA TGTGCCAGCAGTTTTTCCAACAGGGACCACTATGGCTACACCTTC.

CDR3 DNA sequence: TGTGCCAGCAGCGTAGGAGGACAGCTACTCACTAACTATGGCTACACCTTC. This encodes CASSVGGQLLTNYGYTF. The J gene is TRBJ1-2, the V gene TRBV9, with a possible D match to TRBD1 (6 bases). The V and J ends lost 0 bases and 0 bases respectively, with 15 bases between them. The CDR3 has 17 residues. CDR1 is SGDLS, CDR2 YYNGEE, per germline.

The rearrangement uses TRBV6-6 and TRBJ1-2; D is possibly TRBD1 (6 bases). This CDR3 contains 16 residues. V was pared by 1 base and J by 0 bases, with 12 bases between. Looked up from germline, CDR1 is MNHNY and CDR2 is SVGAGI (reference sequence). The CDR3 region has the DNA TGTGCCAGCAGTTACTATGGGGGCGAAGCTAACTATGGCTACACCTTC. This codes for CASSYYGGEANYGYTF.

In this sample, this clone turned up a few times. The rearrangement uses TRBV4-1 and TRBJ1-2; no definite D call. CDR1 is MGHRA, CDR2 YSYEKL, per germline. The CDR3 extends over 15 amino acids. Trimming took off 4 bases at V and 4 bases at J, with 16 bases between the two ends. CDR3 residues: CASSRAESLAYGYTF. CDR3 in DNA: TGCGCCAGCAGCCGAGCGGAATCTCTCGCCTATGGCTACACCTTC.

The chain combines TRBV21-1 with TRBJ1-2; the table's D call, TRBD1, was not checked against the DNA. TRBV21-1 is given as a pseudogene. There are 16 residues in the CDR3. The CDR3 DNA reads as TGTGCCAGCAGCAAAGGTGACAGCCGCTTTAACTATGGCTACACCTTC. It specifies CASSKGDSRFNYGYTF.